One sample yielded the 2 T cell receptor beta chains listed below, sequenced in a study of cytotoxic CD8 clonotypes in ibrutinib-treated CLL. TCRdb keeps only in-frame clones here, not all; method: immunoSEQ multiplex PCR. Among roughly 150,000 clones, about 84% were seen once, and the ten largest hold 3.5% to 5.5%. The specimen was PBMCs, collected after 24 months of ibrutinib treatment. Every receptor here comes from a human donor with chronic lymphocytic leukemia.

The CDR3 nucleotides read TGTGCCAGCAGCTTGGGCCGGACAGGGGTCAATGAGCAGTTCTTC. Amino acid sequence: CASSLGRTGVNEQFF. The chain uses TRBV5-8 and TRBJ2-1; 9 bases are a match to TRBD1. Germline V gene data show CDR1 as SGHTS and CDR2 as YDEGEE. The V and J ends lost 0 bases and 6 bases, in that order; junction bases with no gene match: 4. The CDR3 loop spans 15 amino acids.

The chain employs TRBV11-2 and TRBJ1-5; D may be TRBD1 (6 bases). CDR3 length equals 14 residues. Germline V gives CDR1 SGHAT, CDR2 FQNNGV. Deletions cut 1 base from V and 2 bases from J, with 6 bases between. The CDR3 coding sequence is TGTGCCAGCAGCTTAGGACAGGGCAATCAGCCCCAGCATTTT. Amino acid sequence: CASSLGQGNQPQHF.